This section outlines one TCR beta chain sequence together with its context. Its cognate antigen has yet to be identified. No much larger clone exists at a distance of one base, and base qualities are not known. In the germline V gene (reference sequence), CDR1 corresponds to MNHEY and CDR2 to SMNVEV. From V the trimming removes 3 bases and from J it removes 2 bases, while the gene matches leave 9 bases of the junction unaccounted for. The CDR3 contains 17 residues, cysteine and phenylalanine counted. The only DNA kept is the CDR3, 51 bases in frame from the first base. The data derive from a study of technical replicates of blood from several donors (dated by TCRdb to 2016 to 2017). Library preparation employed the immunoSEQ multiplex PCR assay. What TCRdb holds here is the immuneACCESS table cut down to in-frame rearrangements. Part of the clones is not present; checked against another copy, under half of the missing clones reflect an unresolved V gene, and the others are unexplained. The sample data list tens of thousands of clones, and 94% of these were observed just once. Of the sample, roughly 0.37% is held by the ten largest clones.

The clonotype was recovered from a human donor in good health. Sequenced: T cells isolated from PBMCs. The sequence links TRBV27 to TRBJ2-1; 8 bases in the junction line up with TRBD2. Read as DNA, the sequence is TGTGCCAGCAGTTTGACTGGACTAGCTCCCGCCTACAATGAGCAGTTCTTC. Translation gives CASSLTGLAPAYNEQFF.